This T cell receptor beta chain originates from a study of T-cell reconstitution after alpha-beta-depleted transplantation in children. Unique molecular identifiers were used to barcode this TCRbeta library. TCRdb reprocessed the PCR reads via MiXCR and lists one record per CDR3 protein. The sample records a few hundred thousand distinct CDR3 sequences, over 9% being singletons. This clonotype was picked up a small number of times. The V gene's germline CDR1 is MGHDK and CDR2 SYGVNS. V gave up 8 bases and J gave up 1 base; unmatched junction bases: 2. This CDR3 comprises 14 residues. This TCR came from a human donor who donated a stem cell graft to a child with acute lymphoblastic leukemia. Sequenced material: PBMCs from the stem cell graft donor, taken from the stem cell graft. The V gene is TRBV25-1, the J gene TRBJ2-7; 13 bases agree with TRBD2. CDR3 sequence reads: CASGTSGASYEQYF. In DNA form, the CDR3 reads TGTGCCAGCGGGACTAGCGGGGCTTCCTACGAGCAGTACTTC.